This T cell receptor (beta chain) was observed in a study of cytomegalovirus exposure and HLA in healthy donors. In the study overall: Earlier work reported about 110 million unique TCR beta sequences from about 179 million T cells.

In the PCR, 60 Vbeta and 13 Jbeta primers were used. Libraries were prepared by immunoSEQ multiplex PCR; TCRdb keeps only in-frame clonotypes and omits some of them. In the table there are roughly 220,000 clones, under 85% of which are singletons. General observations from the study: One variant, a missense change in DCLRE1C, was linked in a later analysis to TCR beta V- and J-gene trimming. Associated with cytomegalovirus, according to the listing, were 150 to 200 TCR beta chains.

Comment on this clone: What it binds is not known.

This receptor was obtained from a man aged 45-65 years in good health and CMV-seronegative. Sequenced material: PBMCs.

Written as DNA, the CDR3 is TGTGCCAGCAGCTTAGAAGGCGGGAGCTCCTACGAGCAGTACTTC. Protein: CASSLEGGSSYEQYF. The chain uses TRBV7-8 and TRBJ2-7; 7 bases map to TRBD2. V was pared by 1 base and J by 0 bases, with 3 bases of the junction left unmatched. There are 15 residues in the CDR3. CDR1 SGHVS and CDR2 FQNEAQ come from the germline V gene.